One and the same sample provided the 5 T cell receptor beta chains below, sequenced in a study of T cells in Graves' hyperthyroidism and ophthalmopathy. TCR beta CDR3 regions were amplified from RNA transcripts. The HTBI set primed first-round TCR CDR3 RT-PCR. TCRdb passed the multiplex PCR reads through MiXCR, listing each CDR3 protein once. This repertoire shows 550,000 to 700,000 distinct CDR3 sequences, about 15% found once; its top ten account for around 4%. Sequencing was carried out using blood. The receptor set was obtained from a woman aged 40 to 50 with Graves' ophthalmopathy.

This clonotype was seen repeatedly, ten times or more. The chain combines TRBV6-5 with TRBJ2-7, with 9 bases aligning to TRBD1. The CDR3 runs 13 residues. Per the germline V gene, CDR1 is MNHEY and CDR2 is SVGAGI. J was trimmed by 5 bases and V by 6 bases; bases with no gene match: 5. CDR3 residues: CASRPTGGDEQYF. In DNA form, the CDR3 reads TGTGCCAGCAGGCCCACAGGGGGCGACGAGCAGTACTTC.

CDR3 protein: CASIRRVFEKQYF. As DNA, the CDR3 is TGTGCCAGCATCCGCAGGGTGTTTGAGAAGCAGTACTTC. This rearrangement joins TRBV28 to TRBJ2-7; weak D call: TRBD1 (5 bases). The V gene's germline CDR1 is MDHEN and CDR2 SYDVKM. This CDR3 is built from 13 residues. The V end was cut by 7 bases, the J end by 8 bases, with 18 bases between.

This clonotype was recorded many times. This chain links TRBV20-1 with TRBJ2-7; D is unclear. V was trimmed by 2 bases and J by 4 bases, leaving 6 bases between them. The length of the CDR3 is 11 residues. The germline V gene has CDR1 DFQATT and CDR2 SNEGSKA (reference sequence). The CDR3 nucleotides read TGCAGTGCTAGAAACAGTTACGAGCAGTACTTC. As protein: CSARNSYEQYF.

The chain couples TRBV20-1 to TRBJ2-5; D call uncertain. Germline CDR1 DFQATT, CDR2 SNEGSKA (reference sequence). This CDR3 contains 10 residues. V was trimmed by 5 bases and J by 5 bases, leaving 6 bases between them. DNA for the CDR3: TGCAGTGCTGTAGGGGAGACCCAGTACTTC. Residues: CSAVGETQYF.

This clonotype was detected many times. V gene TRBV20-1 combines with J gene TRBJ2-5, with 10 bases that match TRBD2. Unmatched junction bases numbered 4, after V lost 2 bases and J lost 4 bases. The CDR3 is 14 residues long. Germline V gene sequence: CDR1 DFQATT, CDR2 SNEGSKA (reference sequence). The CDR3 protein is CSARLAGEGETQYF. CDR3 coding DNA: TGCAGTGCTAGACTAGCGGGAGAGGGAGAGACCCAGTACTTC.